A single sample is the source of the 26 T cell receptor beta chains below, sequenced in a study of T cell responses to AZD1222 COVID-19 vaccine. This table comes from immunoSEQ multiplex PCR, and its TCRdb copy is limited to in-frame clones, with some not included. The repertoire holds about 49,000 clones, with around 80% as singletons. The sequences come from peripheral blood, collected on day 0 of AZD1222 vaccination. These receptors all stem from an adult in good health.

The chain links TRBV28 to TRBJ1-1, with TRBD1 identical over 9 bases. Trimming cost V 10 bases and J 5 bases; bases outside gene matches: 8. Germline V gene data show CDR1 as MDHEN and CDR2 as SYDVKM. This CDR3 is built from 13 residues. CDR3 DNA sequence: TGTGCCACCACACAGGGGGCACCAACTGAAGCTTTCTTT. Residues: CATTQGAPTEAFF.

The V gene is TRBV7-2, the J gene TRBJ1-1; 9 bases agree with TRBD1. This CDR3 has 14 amino acids. The J segment lost 5 bases and the V segment lost 5 bases, leaving 6 bases of the junction unmatched. The germline gives CDR1 SGHTA, CDR2 FQGNSA. The CDR3 DNA sequence: TGTGCCAGCAGCCTCAGGACAGGGGAGACTGAAGCTTTCTTT. This sequence encodes CASSLRTGETEAFF.

The rearrangement joins TRBV2 to TRBJ2-5; D may be TRBD2 (6 bases). In germline, CDR1 is SNHLY, CDR2 FYNNEI. This CDR3 has 13 amino acids. Between the trimmed V and J ends, which lost 6 bases and 5 bases, there was a span of 13 bases. The CDR3 loop is CASRGTVGETQYF. CDR3 DNA: TGTGCCAGCAGGGGGACTGTGGGGGAGACCCAGTACTTC.

V and J are TRBV7-9 and TRBJ2-3; D is possibly TRBD1 (6 bases). Germline V gene lookup returns CDR1 SEHNR and CDR2 FQNEAQ (reference sequence). CDR3 length: 15 amino acids. V lost 6 bases, J lost 2 bases, and 15 bases lay in between. The CDR3 protein is CASSSQGRFTDTQYF. The CDR3 DNA reads as TGTGCCAGCAGTTCACAGGGCAGATTCACAGATACGCAGTATTTT. Together with reference TRBV7-9 and TRBJ2-3, the CDR3 gives the full variable domain: DTGVSQNPRHKITKRGQNVTFRCDPISEHNRLYWYRQTLGQGPEFLTYFQNEAQLEKSRLLSDRFSAERPKGSFSTLEIQRTEQGDSAMYLCASSSQGRFTDTQYFGPGTRLTVL.

This clone was found a few times. The chain recombines TRBV10-1 with TRBJ2-7; TRBD2 matches at 9 bases. V was clipped by 4 bases and J by 0 bases; unmatched bases: 1. Germline V lookup: CDR1 WNHNN, CDR2 SYGVQD (reference sequence). The CDR3 has 14 residues. CDR3 residues: CASSGTSDSYEQYF. As DNA, the CDR3 is TGCGCCAGCAGTGGGACTAGCGACTCCTACGAGCAGTACTTC.

The gene calls are TRBV7-9 and TRBJ2-7; 10 positions agree with TRBD1. Germline V lookup: CDR1 SEHNR, CDR2 FQNEAQ (reference sequence). J was trimmed by 7 bases and V by 0 bases; bases with no gene match: 6. The CDR3 consists of 15 residues. CDR3 protein: CASSLAPGQGREQYF. CDR3 DNA: TGTGCCAGCAGCTTAGCACCGGGACAGGGGAGAGAGCAGTACTTC.

The chain links TRBV7-9 to TRBJ1-5; D ambiguous. The germline gives CDR1 SEHNR, CDR2 FQNEAQ (reference sequence). This CDR3 has 14 amino acids. Trimming removed 0 bases from V and 5 bases from J, with 8 bases in between. CDR3 residues: CASSLAGTHQPQHF. CDR3 bases: TGTGCCAGCAGCTTAGCGGGCACCCATCAGCCCCAGCATTTT.

The chain employs TRBV6-1 and TRBJ2-1; TRBD2 matches 8 bases. Trimming took 0 bases from V and 2 from J; bases not matched to a gene: 6. Per the germline V gene, CDR1 is MNHNS and CDR2 is SASEGT. The CDR3 consists of 17 residues. The CDR3 DNA is TGTGCCAGCAGTGAAGCGGCACTAGCGGCTGCCTACAATGAGCAGTTCTTC. Translating it yields CASSEAALAAAYNEQFF.

The chain carries TRBV12-3 or TRBV12-4 and TRBJ1-1; 10 bases agree with TRBD1. The CDR3 contains 13 residues. The V and J ends lost 4 bases and 7 bases, in that order; junction bases with no gene match: 3. The CDR3 DNA sequence: TGTGCCAGCAGTTATGACAGGGGGCTTGAAGCTTTCTTT. Translating it yields CASSYDRGLEAFF.

The chain carries TRBV27 and TRBJ1-5; the match to TRBD1 covers 10 bases. Germline CDR1 and CDR2: MNHEY and SMNVEV (reference sequence). The CDR3 totals 15 residues. V shed 6 bases and J 5 bases; nucleotides not matched to a gene: 7. CDR3 residues: CASSRDRGWYQPQHF. CDR3 sequence (DNA): TGTGCCAGCAGCCGGGACAGGGGCTGGTATCAGCCCCAGCATTTT.

V usage is TRBV30 and J usage is TRBJ1-2; TRBD1 agrees at 7 bases. After removal of 1 base from V and 5 bases from J, the junction contained 1 base not matched to a gene. This CDR3 has 12 residues. CDR1 GTSNPN and CDR2 SVGIG come from the germline V gene (reference sequence). The chain's CDR3 is CAWSEQGYGYTF. DNA for the CDR3: TGTGCCTGGAGTGAACAGGGGTATGGCTACACCTTC.

The genes are TRBV28 and TRBJ1-5; D unresolved. With 2 bases removed from V and 6 bases from J, the gap between germline ends came to 5 bases. This CDR3 spans 12 amino acids. Per germline, CDR1 MDHEN and CDR2 SYDVKM. The CDR3 loop is CASSLSGQPQHF. The CDR3 nucleotides read TGTGCCAGCAGTTTAAGTGGTCAGCCCCAGCATTTT.

The chain combines TRBV6-4 with TRBJ1-5; D might be TRBD1 (6 bases). The V end was cut by 7 bases, the J end by 0 bases, with 13 bases between. The length of the CDR3 is 15 residues. Germline V lookup: CDR1 MRHNA, CDR2 SNTAGT. The CDR3 protein is CASTPGVYSNQPQHF. The CDR3, as DNA: TGTGCCAGCACCCCAGGGGTCTATAGCAATCAGCCCCAGCATTTT.

The chain links TRBV6-5 to TRBJ1-2; 10 positions agree with TRBD1. CDR1 and CDR2 (germline): MNHEY, SVGAGI. The CDR3 covers 15 residues. The V segment lost 6 bases and the J segment 4 bases; nucleotides outside the gene matches: 8. The CDR3 coding sequence is TGTGCCAGCAGCTCACCGGGACAGGGGCCCTATGGCTACACCTTC. It is translated as CASSSPGQGPYGYTF.

The V call is TRBV9, the J call TRBJ2-5; 11 nucleotides line up with TRBD2. Germline V gene lookup returns CDR1 SGDLS and CDR2 YYNGEE. V lost 4 bases to trimming and J lost 2 bases; unmatched junction nucleotides: 4. The CDR3 has 15 amino acids. This chain's CDR3 is CASSFSGREQETQYF. CDR3 coding DNA: TGTGCCAGCAGCTTTAGCGGGAGGGAACAAGAGACCCAGTACTTC.

To note about this clone: Other DNA sequences within the sample encode an identical CDR3. V is TRBV24-1 and J is TRBJ1-5, with D hard to call. Trimming shortened V by 6 bases and J by 0 bases, and 8 bases separated the two germline ends. Germline V lookup: CDR1 KGHDR, CDR2 SFDVKD. This CDR3 comprises 14 residues. The CDR3 loop reads CATSRGNSNQPQHF. CDR3 sequence (DNA): TGTGCCACCAGTCGGGGAAATAGCAATCAGCCCCAGCATTTT.

The V gene is TRBV10-2, the J gene TRBJ2-1, with a possible D match to TRBD2 (5 bases). Germline loops: CDR1 WSHSY, CDR2 SAAADI. Trimming pared 4 bases from V and 9 bases from J, leaving 13 bases between. This CDR3 comprises 13 residues. The CDR3 region is CASSAVREGEQFF. CDR3 bases: TGCGCCAGCAGTGCCGTACGAGAGGGTGAGCAGTTCTTC.

The V gene is TRBV27, the J gene TRBJ2-7; D is unclear. This CDR3 comprises 13 residues. V lost 6 bases and J 0 bases, leaving 9 bases between the germline ends. CDR1 and CDR2 (germline): MNHEY, SMNVEV (reference sequence). The CDR3: CASSPPSSYEQYF. The CDR3 coding sequence is TGTGCCAGCAGCCCCCCAAGCTCCTACGAGCAGTACTTC.

The J gene is TRBJ2-7, the V gene TRBV7-3; 11 bases match TRBD2. Germline CDR1 SGHTA, CDR2 FQGTGA. The V gene end was trimmed by 7 bases and the J gene end by 7 bases; junction bases not matched to a gene: 12. The CDR3 totals 15 residues. The CDR3 protein is CASISLAGGVEEQYF. In nucleotides, the CDR3 is TGTGCCAGCATCTCGCTAGCGGGAGGAGTGGAAGAGCAGTACTTC.

The genes are TRBV10-3 and TRBJ1-5; D is uncertain. V was cut by 0 bases and J by 6 bases, with 3 bases left in between. The V gene's germline CDR1 is ENHRY and CDR2 SYGVKD. The CDR3 is 12 amino acids. DNA of the CDR3: TGTGCCATCAGTGAGTCCGGTCAGCCCCAGCATTTT. It specifies CAISESGQPQHF.

This clone occurred a few times. The chain combines TRBV5-6 with TRBJ1-6; unclear D gene. The CDR3 contains 15 residues. CDR1 is SGHDT, CDR2 YYEEEE, per germline. V lost 7 bases to trimming and J lost 6 bases, with 17 bases between them. This CDR3 is CASRPVADLNSPLHF. DNA of the CDR3: TGTGCCAGCCGCCCCGTCGCCGATCTTAATTCACCCCTCCACTTT.

The chain links TRBV28 to TRBJ1-2; possibly TRBD1 for D (6 bases). Trimming took 7 bases from V and 10 from J, leaving 19 bases between them. This CDR3 has 13 residues. The germline CDR1 and CDR2 sequences are MDHEN and SYDVKM. Written as DNA, the CDR3 is TGTGCCAGCACAGCGATAGTGGGGGCCAACTACACCTTC. Translating it yields CASTAIVGANYTF.

The chain combines TRBV7-8 with TRBJ1-5; D is perhaps TRBD1 (5 bases). The CDR3 runs 15 residues. Germline CDR1 and CDR2: SGHVS and FQNEAQ. Between the trimmed V and J ends, which lost 5 bases and 1 base, there was a span of 12 bases. The CDR3 loop is CASSPREGSNQPQHF. The CDR3 DNA reads TGTGCCAGCAGCCCCCGTGAGGGGAGCAATCAGCCCCAGCATTTT.

J is TRBJ2-5 and V is TRBV3-1 (or the pseudogene TRBV3-2); D remains ambiguous. Germline lookup yields CDR1 LGHDT and CDR2 YNNKEL (reference sequence). Trimming took off 1 base at V and 3 bases at J, with 6 bases between the two ends. The CDR3 has 13 residues. The CDR3 DNA reads as TGTGCCAGCAGCCAAGCACCGGAAGAGACCCAGTACTTC. This gives the protein CASSQAPEETQYF.

About this clone: This sample also contains other DNA sequences that code for the same CDR3. CDR3 sequence: CASSQERTLYNEQFF. In DNA, the CDR3 is TGTGCCAGCAGCCAAGAAAGGACACTGTACAATGAGCAGTTCTTC. The chain recombines TRBV14 with TRBJ2-1; a weak D match, TRBD1 (5 bases). Germline assignment: CDR1 SGHDN and CDR2 FVKESK. The CDR3 is 15 amino acids. The germline V and J ends were trimmed by 0 bases and 4 bases, with 10 bases remaining between them.

The chain couples TRBV19 to TRBJ2-1; D ambiguous. This CDR3 contains 15 residues. The V end lost 6 bases, the J end lost 0 bases, and 12 bases lay between the germline ends. Germline V gives CDR1 LNHDA, CDR2 SQIVND (reference sequence). The CDR3 loop reads CASRGRPSSYNEQFF. CDR3 DNA sequence: TGTGCCAGTAGAGGACGGCCCAGCTCCTACAATGAGCAGTTCTTC.